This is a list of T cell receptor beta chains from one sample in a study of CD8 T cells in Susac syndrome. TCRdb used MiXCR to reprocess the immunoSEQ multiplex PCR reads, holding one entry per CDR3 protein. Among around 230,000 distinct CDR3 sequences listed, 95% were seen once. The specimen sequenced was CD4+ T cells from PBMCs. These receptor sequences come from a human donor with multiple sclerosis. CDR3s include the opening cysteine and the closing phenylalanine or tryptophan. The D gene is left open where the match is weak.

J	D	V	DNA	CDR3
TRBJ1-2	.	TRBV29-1	TGCAGCGTTGTGGTGGGATTCGATGGCTACACCTTC	CSVVVGFDGYTF
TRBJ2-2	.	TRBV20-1	TGCAGTGCTAGAGTCAGGGGGAACACCGGGGAGCTGTTTTTT	CSARVRGNTGELFF
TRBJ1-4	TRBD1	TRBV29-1	TGCAGCGTTGAAGGCGGACAGGGAAGAAAAGAAAAACTGTTTTTT	CSVEGGQGRKEKLFF
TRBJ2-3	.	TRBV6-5	TGTGCCAGCAGTTACGACGACCGGGACTCTGCGCAGTATTTT	CASSYDDRDSAQYF
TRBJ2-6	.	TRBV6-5	TGTGCCAGTACTCCCGGTAATCTGGGGGCCAACGTCCTGACTTTC	CASTPGNLGANVLTF
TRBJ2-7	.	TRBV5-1	TGCGCCAGCAGCTTGGTGGAGGGGAGCTCCTACGAGCAGTACTTC	CASSLVEGSSYEQYF
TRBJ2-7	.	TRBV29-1	TGCAGCGTTGGAGTCAGGGGAGTTACGTCCTACGAGCAGTACTTC	CSVGVRGVTSYEQYF
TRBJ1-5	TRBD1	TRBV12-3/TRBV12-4	TGTGCCAGCACCAAAGACAGGGCTTATAGCAATCAGCCCCAGCATTTT	CASTKDRAYSNQPQHF
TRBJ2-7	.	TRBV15	TGTGCCACCAGCAGTTCCCCGGGCTTACAGGGAGGGGCCTACGAGCAGTACTTC	CATSSSPGLQGGAYEQYF
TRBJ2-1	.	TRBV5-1	TGCGCCAGCAGCTTAAAGGGTGCGACATACAATGAGCAGTTCTTC	CASSLKGATYNEQFF
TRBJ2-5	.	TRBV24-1	TGTGCCACCAGTGATCCGAGGTACCAAGAGACCCAGTACTTC	CATSDPRYQETQYF
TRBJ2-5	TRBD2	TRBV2	TGTGCCAGCAGTGAAGCAGGGACTAGGGTGGGTGAGACCCAGTACTTC	CASSEAGTRVGETQYF
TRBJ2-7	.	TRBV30	TGTGCCTGGAGTGTACAGAGATCCTACGAGCAGTACTTC	CAWSVQRSYEQYF
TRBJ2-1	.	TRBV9	TGTGCCAGCAGCGTAGATTGGGGTGAGCAGTTCTTC	CASSVDWGEQFF
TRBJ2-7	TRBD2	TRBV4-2	TGTGCCAGCAGCCAAGAAATGGGCGGGGGTTCCTACGAGCAGTACTTC	CASSQEMGGGSYEQYF
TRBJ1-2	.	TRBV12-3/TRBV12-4	TGTGCCAGCAGTTTCCGGGGCCCTAATGGCTACACCTTC	CASSFRGPNGYTF
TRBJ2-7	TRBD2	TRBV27	TGTGCCACCCAGAGGACTAGCGGGAGCTACGAGCAGTACTTC	CATQRTSGSYEQYF
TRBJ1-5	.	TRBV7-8	TGTGCCAGCAGCTCGGGGTCCATATCGGGTCAGCCCCAGCATTTT	CASSSGSISGQPQHF